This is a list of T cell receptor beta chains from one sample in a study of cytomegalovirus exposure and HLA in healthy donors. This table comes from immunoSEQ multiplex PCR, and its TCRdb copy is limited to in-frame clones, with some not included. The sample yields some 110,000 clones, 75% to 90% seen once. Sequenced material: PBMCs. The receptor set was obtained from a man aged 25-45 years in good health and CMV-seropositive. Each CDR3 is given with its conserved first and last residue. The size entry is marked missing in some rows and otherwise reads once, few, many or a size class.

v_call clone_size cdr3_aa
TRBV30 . CAWDAGGKVQYF
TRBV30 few CAWSTGHQQPQHF
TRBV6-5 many CASRQTDTYNEQFF
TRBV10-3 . CAISGEGGEQYF
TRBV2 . CASSGKAGEGTQYF
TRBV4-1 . CASSPPRGAEQYF
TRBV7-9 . CASSSSLSGANVLTF
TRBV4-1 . CASSQGGRGGGGNQPQHF
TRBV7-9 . CASSPGAGVDTGELFF
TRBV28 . CASSSTGLRNQPQHF
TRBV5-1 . CASSSPGTGSYEQYF
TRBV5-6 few CASSGGGRNQPQHF
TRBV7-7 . CASSLGAGQFYEQYF
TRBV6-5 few CASSSGGYGYTF
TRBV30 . CAWSRRGFRGVYNEQFF
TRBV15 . CATSRGRDGPNTEAFF
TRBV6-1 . CASSPRGKTQYF
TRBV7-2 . CASSYTATGVEAFF
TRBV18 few CASSPGQGGNQPQHF
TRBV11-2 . CASSWTGSNQPQHF
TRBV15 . CATSRVGGGNSPLHF
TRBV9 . CASSVVQGSSGNTIYF
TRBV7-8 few CASSLGASGGTEQFF
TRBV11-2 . CASSGVGGQPQHF
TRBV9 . CASSPGTTSYNSPLHF
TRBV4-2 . CASSGGTRVGVPSTDTQYF
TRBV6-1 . CASSGQTDGYTF
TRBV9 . CASNRGTANQETQYF
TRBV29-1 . CSVEGGAASGGIDEQFF
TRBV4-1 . CASSPDRAGNTIYF
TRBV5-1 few CASSQTAGTATYEQYF
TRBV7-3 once CASSDTGYTDTQYF
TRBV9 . CASSVAVSTNYGYTF
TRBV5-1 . CASRRQGASGANVLTF
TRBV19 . CASSIASGGYEQYF
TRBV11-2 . CASSLATGFNEKLFF
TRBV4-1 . CASSLATGVGEKLFF
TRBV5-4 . CASSSGQGDNGYTF
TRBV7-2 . CASSHPPGQGDDTQYF
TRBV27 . CASTYTSGGTQYF